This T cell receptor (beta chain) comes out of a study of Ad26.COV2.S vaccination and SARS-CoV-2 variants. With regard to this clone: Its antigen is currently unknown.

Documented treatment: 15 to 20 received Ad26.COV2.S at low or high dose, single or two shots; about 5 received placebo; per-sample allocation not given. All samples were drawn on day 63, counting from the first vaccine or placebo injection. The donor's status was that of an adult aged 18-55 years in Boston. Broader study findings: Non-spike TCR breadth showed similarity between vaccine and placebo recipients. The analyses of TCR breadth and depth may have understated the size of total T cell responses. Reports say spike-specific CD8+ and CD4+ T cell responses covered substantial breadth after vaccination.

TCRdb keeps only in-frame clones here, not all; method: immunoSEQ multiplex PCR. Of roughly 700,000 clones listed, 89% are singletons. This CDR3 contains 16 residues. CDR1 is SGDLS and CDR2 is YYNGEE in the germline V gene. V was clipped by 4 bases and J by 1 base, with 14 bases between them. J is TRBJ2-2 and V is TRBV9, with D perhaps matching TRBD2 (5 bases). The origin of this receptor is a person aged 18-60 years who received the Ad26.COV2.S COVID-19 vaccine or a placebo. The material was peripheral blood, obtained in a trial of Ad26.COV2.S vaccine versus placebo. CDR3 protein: CASSPTILENTGELFF. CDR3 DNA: TGTGCCAGCAGCCCGACTATACTTGAGAACACCGGGGAGCTGTTTTTT. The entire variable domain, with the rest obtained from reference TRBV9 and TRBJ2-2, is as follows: DSGVTQTPKHLITATGQRVTLRCSPRSGDLSVYWYQQSLDQGLQFLIQYYNGEERAKGNILERFSAQQFPDLHSELNLSSLELGDSALYFCASSPTILENTGELFFGEGSRLTVL.